The T cell receptor (beta chain) under discussion was sequenced for a study of PD-L1 blockade in urothelial cancer. In the study overall: About 90% of the 29 patients were males with bladder-origin urothelial cancer. The authors examined blood 3 weeks (second dose) and 6 weeks after treatment start.

The CDR3 sequence is 14 residues long. Trimming shortened V by 0 bases and J by 3 bases, and 9 bases separated the two germline ends. Germline CDR1 GTSNPN, CDR2 SVGIG (reference sequence). Using immunoSEQ multiplex PCR, the repertoire was profiled, and TCRdb retains in-frame clones only, with some absent. The sample carries tens of thousands of clones, roughly 87% recorded once. Specimen: PBMCs, collected around atezolizumab (anti-PD-L1) treatment. The clonotype was recovered from a man in his sixties or seventies with urothelial cancer. V gene TRBV30 combines with J gene TRBJ1-5; D is unclear. DNA for the CDR3: TGTGCCTGGAGTGTCGGGTTGGTCAATCAGCCCCAGCATTTT. Its protein product is CAWSVGLVNQPQHF.